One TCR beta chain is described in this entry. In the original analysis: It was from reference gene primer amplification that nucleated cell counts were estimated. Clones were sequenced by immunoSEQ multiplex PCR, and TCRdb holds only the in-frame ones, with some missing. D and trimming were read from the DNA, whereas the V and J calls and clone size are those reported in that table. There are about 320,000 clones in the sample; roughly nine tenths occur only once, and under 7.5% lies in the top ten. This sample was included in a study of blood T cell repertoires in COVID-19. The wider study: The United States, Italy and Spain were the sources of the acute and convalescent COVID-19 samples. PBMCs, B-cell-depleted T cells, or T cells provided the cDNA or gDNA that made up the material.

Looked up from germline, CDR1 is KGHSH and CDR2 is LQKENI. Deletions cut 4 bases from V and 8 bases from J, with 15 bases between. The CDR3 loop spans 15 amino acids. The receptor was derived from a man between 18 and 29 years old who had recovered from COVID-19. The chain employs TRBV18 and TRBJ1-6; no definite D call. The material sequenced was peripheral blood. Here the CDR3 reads CASSRSYGSDSPLHF. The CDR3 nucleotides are TGTGCCAGCTCACGCTCGTACGGGAGCGATTCACCCCTCCACTTT.